A selection of T cell receptor beta chains follows, all from one sample in a study of persistence of HIV-infected CD4 T cells. Sequencing used immunoSEQ multiplex PCR; TCRdb keeps in-frame clones, though not all of them. The sample includes 15,000 to 20,000 clones, about 65% seen only once; the top ten take roughly 8.8%. These receptors are not linked to any known antigen. The sequencing used CD4+ T cells sorted from PBMCs after approximately 19-hour stimulation, collected from a patient who received antiretroviral therapy. These receptors were collected from an adult woman with HIV who was CMV-seropositive. Both conserved end residues are part of each CDR3.

TRBV7-8	TRBJ1-2	CASSPRDTAGYGYTF
TRBV3-1/TRBV3-2	TRBJ1-2	CASSQDTLYGYTF
TRBV3-1/TRBV3-2	TRBJ1-2	CASSQRSLPFYGYTF
TRBV9	TRBJ1-4	CASSASGGGSNEKLFF
TRBV27	TRBJ1-2	CASKKQTGGGYGYTF
TRBV30	TRBJ2-7	CAWSFGGDAYEQYF
TRBV5-1	TRBJ1-3	CASSPGTNLNTIYF
TRBV5-1	TRBJ2-5	CASSSSGETQYF
TRBV5-4	TRBJ1-2	CASSSRLGGNNYGYTF
TRBV7-3	TRBJ1-6	CASREFDNSPLHF
TRBV5-1	TRBJ1-1	CASSPAPGRTEAFF
TRBV5-1	TRBJ1-3	CASRPLRDSGNTIYF
TRBV9	TRBJ2-1	CASSSTGTGYDEQFF
TRBV6-5	TRBJ1-3	CASSYVGGTIYF
TRBV2	TRBJ1-4	CASSGRGGTVEKLFF
TRBV6-6	TRBJ1-2	CASTEGVRSYTF
TRBV2	TRBJ1-6	CASSERSDSPLHF
TRBV6-5	TRBJ1-1	CASLGLIGTEAFF
TRBV9	TRBJ1-3	CASSFGLRKAGNTIYF